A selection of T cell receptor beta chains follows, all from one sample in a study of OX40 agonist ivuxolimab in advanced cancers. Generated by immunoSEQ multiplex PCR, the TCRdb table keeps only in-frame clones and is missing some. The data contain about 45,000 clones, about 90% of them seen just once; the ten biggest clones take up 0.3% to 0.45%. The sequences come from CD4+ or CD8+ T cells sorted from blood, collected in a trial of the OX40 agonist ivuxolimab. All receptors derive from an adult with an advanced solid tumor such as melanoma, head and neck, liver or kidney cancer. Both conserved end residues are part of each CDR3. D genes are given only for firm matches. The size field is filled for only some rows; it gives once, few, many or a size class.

cdr3_aa: CASSLGGSGANVLTF
cdr3_nt: TGTGCCAGCAGTTTAGGGGGCTCTGGGGCCAACGTCCTGACTTTC
d_call: -
j_call: TRBJ2-6
v_call: TRBV28
clone_size: -

cdr3_aa: CASRDRSNTEAFF
cdr3_nt: TGTGCCAGCAGGGACAGGAGCAACACTGAAGCTTTCTTT
d_call: TRBD1
j_call: TRBJ1-1
v_call: TRBV25-1
clone_size: -

cdr3_aa: CASSPGDQETQYF
cdr3_nt: TGTGCCAGCAGCCCGGGCGACCAAGAGACCCAGTACTTC
d_call: -
j_call: TRBJ2-5
v_call: TRBV5-8
clone_size: -

cdr3_aa: CATGLSYGYTF
cdr3_nt: TGTGCCACGGGACTGAGCTATGGCTACACCTTC
d_call: -
j_call: TRBJ1-2
v_call: TRBV5-4
clone_size: -

cdr3_aa: CASTGTGGFEAFF
cdr3_nt: TGTGCCAGCACCGGGACAGGGGGATTTGAAGCTTTCTTT
d_call: TRBD1
j_call: TRBJ1-1
v_call: TRBV7-9
clone_size: -

cdr3_aa: CASSQVGTGVYYGYTF
cdr3_nt: TGCGCCAGCAGCCAAGTAGGGACAGGGGTCTACTATGGCTACACCTTC
d_call: TRBD1
j_call: TRBJ1-2
v_call: TRBV4-1
clone_size: -

cdr3_aa: CASSTDTQYF
cdr3_nt: TGTGCCAGCAGCACCGATACGCAGTATTTT
d_call: -
j_call: TRBJ2-3
v_call: TRBV7-2
clone_size: -

cdr3_aa: CASSLKLAGVPPYNEQFF
cdr3_nt: TGCGCCAGCAGCTTGAAACTAGCGGGAGTCCCGCCCTACAATGAGCAGTTCTTC
d_call: TRBD2
j_call: TRBJ2-1
v_call: TRBV5-1
clone_size: -

cdr3_aa: CASSSEGVNQPQHF
cdr3_nt: TGTGCCAGCAGTTCTGAGGGAGTGAATCAGCCCCAGCATTTT
d_call: -
j_call: TRBJ1-5
v_call: TRBV27
clone_size: -

cdr3_aa: CASSSGLAWTGELFF
cdr3_nt: TGTGCCAGCAGCTCGGGACTAGCGTGGACCGGGGAGCTGTTTTTT
d_call: TRBD2
j_call: TRBJ2-2
v_call: TRBV7-9
clone_size: once

cdr3_aa: CASRPGEAGYTF
cdr3_nt: TGTGCCAGCAGACCGGGAGAGGCTGGCTACACCTTC
d_call: -
j_call: TRBJ1-2
v_call: TRBV2
clone_size: -

cdr3_aa: CASSQGPYSGELFF
cdr3_nt: TGTGCCAGCAGCCAAGGACCCTACTCCGGGGAGCTGTTTTTT
d_call: -
j_call: TRBJ2-2
v_call: TRBV4-2
clone_size: -

cdr3_aa: CAWSGGGTQYF
cdr3_nt: TGTGCCTGGAGTGGGGGTGGGACCCAGTACTTC
d_call: -
j_call: TRBJ2-5
v_call: TRBV30
clone_size: -

cdr3_aa: CASSLSVSDTQYF
cdr3_nt: TGTGCCAGCAGCTTAAGTGTTTCAGATACGCAGTATTTT
d_call: -
j_call: TRBJ2-3
v_call: TRBV5-4
clone_size: -

cdr3_aa: CASSERAGPFQGSNQPQHF
cdr3_nt: TGTGCCAGCAGTGAAAGGGCAGGTCCCTTCCAGGGCAGCAATCAGCCCCAGCATTTT
d_call: -
j_call: TRBJ1-5
v_call: TRBV6-1
clone_size: -

cdr3_aa: CASSILLANNEQFF
cdr3_nt: TGTGCCAGTAGTATATTACTAGCGAACAATGAGCAGTTCTTC
d_call: TRBD2
j_call: TRBJ2-1
v_call: TRBV19
clone_size: -

cdr3_aa: CASSLDTGTDTQYF
cdr3_nt: TGTGCCAGCAGCTTAGACACGGGTACAGATACGCAGTATTTT
d_call: -
j_call: TRBJ2-3
v_call: TRBV7-9
clone_size: -

cdr3_aa: CASSLGQTYEQYF
cdr3_nt: TGTGCCAGCTCACTGGGACAAACCTACGAGCAGTACTTC
d_call: -
j_call: TRBJ2-7
v_call: TRBV18
clone_size: -

cdr3_aa: CASSGVGGLADNEQFF
cdr3_nt: TGTGCCAGCAGCGGGGTAGGGGGACTAGCGGACAATGAGCAGTTCTTC
d_call: TRBD2
j_call: TRBJ2-1
v_call: TRBV6-6
clone_size: -

cdr3_aa: CASSLQSGPSGANVLTF
cdr3_nt: TGTGCCAGCAGTTTACAGTCAGGCCCCTCTGGGGCCAACGTCCTGACTTTC
d_call: -
j_call: TRBJ2-6
v_call: TRBV27
clone_size: -

cdr3_aa: CASSLRGSTEAFF
cdr3_nt: TGTGCCAGCAGTTTAAGGGGGAGCACTGAAGCTTTCTTT
d_call: -
j_call: TRBJ1-1
v_call: TRBV27
clone_size: -

cdr3_aa: CASSLTGGVNTEAFF
cdr3_nt: TGTGCCAGCAGTTTAACAGGGGGCGTGAACACTGAAGCTTTCTTT
d_call: TRBD1
j_call: TRBJ1-1
v_call: TRBV27
clone_size: -

cdr3_aa: CASSEVQGNQPQHF
cdr3_nt: TGTGCCAGCAGTGAAGTACAGGGCAATCAGCCCCAGCATTTT
d_call: -
j_call: TRBJ1-5
v_call: TRBV6-1
clone_size: -

cdr3_aa: CASSLGGQPNEKLFF
cdr3_nt: TGCGCCAGCAGCTTGGGAGGCCAGCCAAATGAAAAACTGTTTTTT
d_call: -
j_call: TRBJ1-4
v_call: TRBV5-1
clone_size: once